The count of the clone carrying this TCR beta chain is one. Other DNA sequences in the same sample also yield this CDR3. Germline V gene lookup returns CDR1 MNHEY and CDR2 SVGEGT. Trimming pared 2 bases from V and 0 bases from J, leaving 7 bases between. This CDR3 has 14 amino acids. The data were obtained in a study of blood T cell repertoires in COVID-19. As for the study in general: The United States, Italy and Spain supplied acute and convalescent COVID-19 samples. T cells, B-cell-depleted T cells, or PBMCs provided the cDNA or gDNA that served as material.

Original processing notes: Nucleated cell number was recorded as an estimate derived from reference gene primer amplification. Using immunoSEQ multiplex PCR, the repertoire was profiled, and TCRdb retains in-frame clones only, with some absent. V, J and clone size reflect that table, while D and trimming were determined from the DNA. The table records about 200,000 clones, roughly 84% of them present only once. Sequencing input: peripheral blood. The clonotype was recovered from a woman older than 75 with acute or convalescent COVID-19. The V call is TRBV6-2 or TRBV6-3, the J call TRBJ1-1; D uncertain. The CDR3 loop reads CASSYSAMNTEAFF. The CDR3 DNA is TGTGCCAGCAGTTACAGCGCCATGAACACTGAAGCTTTCTTT.